Listed below are T cell receptor beta chains from one sample, sequenced in a study of cytomegalovirus exposure and HLA in healthy donors. Sequencing was performed with immunoSEQ multiplex PCR; in TCRdb, only in-frame clones are kept and a portion is missing. The sample has some 83,000 clones, approximately 75% seen once. Source material: PBMCs. The receptors come from a man aged 60 to 75 in good health and CMV-seronegative. Both conserved end residues are part of each CDR3. Each record gives: J gene, V gene, clone size, CDR3 protein. Rows give clone size only sometimes, using once, few, many, or a class for an expanded clone.

TRBJ1-1 TRBV5-6 - CASSLVTVERAGAFF
TRBJ2-2 TRBV29-1 - CSVVLSGGTGELFF
TRBJ2-3 TRBV7-3 - CASSALAGGPTDTQYF
TRBJ2-5 TRBV7-3 few CASSLFGGEKETQYF
TRBJ2-7 TRBV19 - CASSLSYSYEQYF
TRBJ1-2 TRBV30 few CAWGGGDYGYTF
TRBJ2-2 TRBV7-9 - CASSLGSNRGQAGELFF
TRBJ2-1 TRBV9 - CASSVASGGAVGEQFF
TRBJ1-1 TRBV27 - CASSPRPASGEDTEAFF
TRBJ2-3 TRBV30 - CASGASPSTDTQYF
TRBJ1-6 TRBV30 - CALWGLGSPLHF
TRBJ2-7 TRBV4-1 - CASSQTGQGAYEQYF
TRBJ1-6 TRBV11-3 - CASSRVSNSPLHF
TRBJ2-2 TRBV10-1 - CASSGTGAGTGELFF
TRBJ2-7 TRBV27 few CASSFQGASNYEQYF
TRBJ2-1 TRBV29-1 - CSVEDKNGGQDEQFF
TRBJ2-3 TRBV19 - CASSIDGGGRDTQYF
TRBJ2-7 TRBV27 - CASTPLSGAYEQYF
TRBJ2-1 TRBV18 - CASSPPRQGVDNEQFF
TRBJ2-1 TRBV13 - CASSPRGVAGRDEQFF
TRBJ2-1 TRBV7-3 - CASSSSPSGGYNEQFF
TRBJ1-1 TRBV18 - CASSSWVGRSTEAFF
TRBJ2-1 TRBV6-5 - CASSYLPDSSYNEQFF
TRBJ1-2 TRBV19 - CASNLGGARNYGYTF
TRBJ2-3 TRBV7-3 - CASSHLSSGGTDTQYF
TRBJ1-1 TRBV30 - CAWSQGPNTEAFF
TRBJ1-5 TRBV28 - CASSLYGGGSNQPQHF
TRBJ1-1 TRBV5-1 - CASSQKQGASAEAFF
TRBJ2-7 TRBV9 - CASSPRTSGGGYEQYF
TRBJ2-5 TRBV2 - CASRQGETQYF
TRBJ2-1 TRBV30 - CALSSGGANEQFF
TRBJ1-5 TRBV18 - CASSPREDQPQHF
TRBJ2-4 TRBV15 - CATSRDLGGGSKNIQYF
TRBJ1-2 TRBV14 - CASSQDRGRNPSNYGYTF
TRBJ2-2 TRBV25-1 - CASSTPTQNTGELFF
TRBJ1-6 TRBV6-5 - CASSYKGAEGSPLHF
TRBJ2-7 TRBV11-2 - CASSRDRGPVYEQYF
TRBJ2-7 TRBV10-3 - CASSVQGSDEQYF
TRBJ1-2 TRBV27 - CASKAPGDGYTF